This T cell receptor beta chain was documented in a study of PD-1 blockade in classical Hodgkin lymphoma. The patients all showed relapse after autologous stem cell transplantation, while their brentuximab vedotin exposure varied. Trimming took off 3 bases at V and 3 bases at J, with 13 bases between the two ends. The CDR3 loop spans 14 amino acids. Germline CDR1 reads SGHRS; CDR2 reads YFSETQ. The repertoire was sequenced with immunoSEQ multiplex PCR; TCRdb's copy has only in-frame clones and lacks some. Of about 13,000 clones listed, around 92% are singletons. This clone was found a few times. The gene calls are TRBV5-1 and TRBJ2-7, with D unclear. The receptor was isolated from a human donor with classical Hodgkin lymphoma. The specimen was peripheral blood mononuclear cells (PBMCs), collected at baseline. CDR3 nucleotides: TGCGCCAGCAGCTCGATTAGAGGCAGCTACGAGCAGTACTTC. Protein product: CASSSIRGSYEQYF. Together with reference TRBV5-1 and TRBJ2-7, the CDR3 gives the full variable domain: KAGVTQTPRYLIKTRGQQVTLSCSPISGHRSVSWYQQTPGQGLQFLFEYFSETQRNKGNFPGRFSGRQFSNSRSEMNVSTLELGDSALYLCASSSIRGSYEQYFGPGTRLTVT.